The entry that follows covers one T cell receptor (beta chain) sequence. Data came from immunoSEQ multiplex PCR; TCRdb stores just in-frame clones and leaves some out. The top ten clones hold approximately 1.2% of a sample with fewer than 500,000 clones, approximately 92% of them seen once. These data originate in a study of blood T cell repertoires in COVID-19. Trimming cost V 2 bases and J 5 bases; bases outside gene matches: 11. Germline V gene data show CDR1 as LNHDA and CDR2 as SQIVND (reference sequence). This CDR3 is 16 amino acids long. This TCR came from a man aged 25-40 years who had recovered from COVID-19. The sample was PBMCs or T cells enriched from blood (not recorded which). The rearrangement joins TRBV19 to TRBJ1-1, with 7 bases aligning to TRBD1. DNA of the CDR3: TGTGCCAGTAGTATAACCTCACAGGGGTTGAGTACTGAAGCTTTCTTT. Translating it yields CASSITSQGLSTEAFF.